These T cell receptor beta chains were read from a single sample in a study of T cells in Graves' hyperthyroidism and ophthalmopathy. TCRdb itself ran the multiplex PCR reads through MiXCR, one entry per CDR3 protein. Of more than 500,000 distinct CDR3 sequences listed, 40% to 55% are singletons. Sample: peripheral blood or thyroid tissue (not recorded which). Receptors were obtained from an adult woman with Graves' disease, either hyperthyroidism or ophthalmopathy (not recorded which). Each CDR3 is given with its conserved first and last residue. The listing skips clone size in some rows; elsewhere it reads once, few, many or a size class.

V gene	J gene	clone size	CDR3 protein
TRBV9	TRBJ2-7	once	CASSVGRTQGRDEQYF
TRBV29-1	TRBJ1-2	many	CSVRGTAYGYTF
TRBV5-6	TRBJ2-7	-	CASSGGPDATYEQYF
TRBV7-9	TRBJ2-5	many	CASSLGQGSPNQETQYF
TRBV19	TRBJ1-4	-	CASNSGWANEKLFF
TRBV2	TRBJ2-7	-	CASSEEGGGSYEQYF
TRBV2	TRBJ1-3	-	CASSTTGISGNTIYF
TRBV11-2	TRBJ1-1	-	CASSRPQRRAGGNTEAFF
TRBV5-5	TRBJ2-5	-	CASSEGGVGETQYF
TRBV28	TRBJ2-7	many	CASSWLGEQYF
TRBV5-1	TRBJ1-6	-	CASTSRENSPLHF
TRBV15	TRBJ2-5	-	CATSREMGGLKTQYF
TRBV7-9	TRBJ1-2	-	CASSLGGRDTF
TRBV29-1	TRBJ1-2	few	CSVITGTGDPYGYTF
TRBV7-9	TRBJ2-5	-	CASSFRDRGLETQYF
TRBV11-2	TRBJ1-1	-	CASSLVGFGGEAFF
TRBV2	TRBJ1-1	many	CASSPTRGDTEAFF
TRBV10-3	TRBJ1-6	-	CAISGQVDQPLHF
TRBV9	TRBJ2-5	many	CASSAGDGQETQYF
TRBV29-1	TRBJ1-5	many	CSVAVRANQPQHF